This TCR beta chain was captured by sequencing in a study of CD8 T cells in Susac syndrome. The V segment lost 4 bases and the J segment 0 bases; nucleotides outside the gene matches: 3. Germline values: CDR1 SQVTM, CDR2 ANQGSEA. The CDR3 extends over 16 amino acids. Reverse transcription used roughly 0.45 to 1 ug RNA and random hexamers. Each CDR3 protein is one row after TCRdb ran MiXCR on the immunoSEQ multiplex PCR reads. This repertoire shows 150,000 to 160,000 distinct CDR3 sequences, around 95% found once; its top ten account for 0.13% to 0.15%. The rearrangement joins TRBV29-1 to TRBJ2-3; 14 nucleotides line up with TRBD2. Source material: CD8+ T cells from PBMCs. The sequence came from a human donor with multiple sclerosis. CDR3 protein: CSVVGLAGASTDTQYF. DNA for the CDR3: TGCAGCGTTGTGGGACTAGCGGGGGCCAGCACAGATACGCAGTATTTT.